These T cell receptor beta chains were read from a single sample in a study of response to subunit inactivated influenza vaccine. MiXCR, applied by TCRdb to the RT-PCR reads, yields one record per CDR3 protein. The table lists 250,000 to 350,000 distinct CDR3 sequences, about 20% of them singletons. The specimen comprised PBMCs from blood, sampled about 20 months after vaccination. Receptors were obtained from a man aged 50-75 years who received an inactivated influenza vaccine. Each CDR3 is given with its conserved first and last residue. D genes are given only for firm matches. Expanded clones are given a class, and other clones once, few, many or no size at all.

D: NA
length: 14
size: NA
V: TRBV28
J: TRBJ2-7
CDR3: CASSKSGAGWEQYF
DNA: TGTGCCAGCAGTAAATCGGGGGCTGGGTGGGAGCAGTACTTC

D: TRBD1
length: 15
size: NA
V: TRBV7-2
J: TRBJ1-2
CDR3: CASSPGTGGTYGYTF
DNA: TGTGCCAGCAGCCCGGGGACAGGAGGGACCTATGGCTACACCTTC

D: TRBD1
length: 14
size: NA
V: TRBV3-1
J: TRBJ1-2
CDR3: CASTMTGVSYGYTF
DNA: TGTGCCAGCACCATGACAGGGGTTTCCTATGGCTACACCTTC

D: TRBD2
length: 18
size: few
V: TRBV9
J: TRBJ2-3
CDR3: CASSPTFGGGGSTDTQYF
DNA: TGTGCCAGCAGCCCTACCTTTGGAGGCGGGGGGAGCACAGATACGCAGTATTTT

D: TRBD1
length: 15
size: NA
V: TRBV20-1
J: TRBJ2-5
CDR3: CSANRGDSTQETQYF
DNA: TGCAGTGCTAACCGTGGGGACAGCACTCAAGAGACCCAGTACTTC

D: NA
length: 14
size: few
V: TRBV14
J: TRBJ1-1
CDR3: CASAPSHGNTEAFF
DNA: TGTGCCAGCGCCCCGTCTCACGGGAACACTGAAGCTTTCTTT

D: NA
length: 11
size: many
V: TRBV7-2
J: TRBJ2-5
CDR3: CASTNQETQYF
DNA: TGTGCCAGCACCAACCAAGAGACCCAGTACTTC

D: NA
length: 17
size: NA
V: TRBV5-4
J: TRBJ2-1
CDR3: CASSLELFSRTYNEQFF
DNA: TGTGCCAGCAGCTTGGAGCTCTTCAGCCGAACCTACAATGAGCAGTTCTTC

D: NA
length: 16
size: many
V: TRBV18
J: TRBJ1-4
CDR3: CASSPRTGTTNEKLFF
DNA: TGTGCCAGCTCACCACGGACCGGGACAACAAATGAAAAACTGTTTTTT

D: NA
length: 15
size: NA
V: TRBV9
J: TRBJ2-1
CDR3: CASSAGTAPYNEQFF
DNA: TGTGCCAGCAGCGCTGGGACTGCCCCTTACAATGAGCAGTTCTTC

D: TRBD2
length: 15
size: once
V: TRBV15
J: TRBJ2-1
CDR3: CATSRGLAGGNEQFF
DNA: TGTGCCACCAGCAGAGGTCTAGCGGGAGGCAATGAGCAGTTCTTC

D: TRBD2
length: 16
size: NA
V: TRBV4-1
J: TRBJ2-1
CDR3: CASSQSSGLVNNEQFF
DNA: TGCGCCAGCAGCCAGTCCTCGGGACTAGTAAACAATGAGCAGTTCTTC

D: NA
length: 14
size: few
V: TRBV12-3/TRBV12-4
J: TRBJ1-1
CDR3: CASSFLGGNTEAFF
DNA: TGTGCCAGCAGTTTCCTGGGGGGAAACACTGAAGCTTTCTTT

D: NA
length: 11
size: few
V: TRBV11-2
J: TRBJ1-1
CDR3: CASSPSSEAFF
DNA: TGTGCCAGCAGCCCCAGTAGTGAAGCTTTCTTT

D: NA
length: 17
size: many
V: TRBV7-9
J: TRBJ1-4
CDR3: CASSLEVWQGFNEKLFF
DNA: TGTGCCAGCAGCTTAGAAGTATGGCAGGGGTTTAATGAAAAACTGTTTTTT

D: NA
length: 11
size: many
V: TRBV6-2/TRBV6-3
J: TRBJ2-2
CDR3: CASSLTGELFF
DNA: TGTGCCAGCAGCTTAACCGGGGAGCTGTTTTTT

D: NA
length: 16
size: few
V: TRBV5-1
J: TRBJ2-3
CDR3: CASSLLSGSGTDTQYF
DNA: TGCGCCAGCAGCTTGTTATCCGGGAGCGGCACAGATACGCAGTATTTT

D: TRBD2
length: 14
size: NA
V: TRBV20-1
J: TRBJ2-7
CDR3: CSARGFPSGYEQYF
DNA: TGCAGTGCTAGGGGTTTTCCTAGCGGGTACGAGCAGTACTTC

D: NA
length: 12
size: NA
V: TRBV2
J: TRBJ1-2
CDR3: CASSGHGQGYTF
DNA: TGTGCCAGCAGTGGACACGGGCAAGGCTACACCTTC

D: NA
length: 15
size: few
V: TRBV5-1
J: TRBJ1-1
CDR3: CASSLDPRVGTEAFF
DNA: TGCGCCAGCAGCTTGGACCCCAGGGTAGGCACTGAAGCTTTCTTT

D: NA
length: 16
size: few
V: TRBV4-2
J: TRBJ1-6
CDR3: CASSQDPQGSNSPLHF
DNA: TGTGCCAGCAGCCAAGATCCACAGGGTAGTAATTCACCCCTCCACTTT

D: TRBD1
length: 13
size: NA
V: TRBV29-1
J: TRBJ2-2
CDR3: CSAGQASAGKLFF
DNA: TGCAGCGCTGGACAGGCCTCGGCCGGGAAGCTGTTTTTT

D: NA
length: 16
size: NA
V: TRBV9
J: TRBJ2-5
CDR3: CASSLRMSLGQETQYF
DNA: TGTGCCAGCAGCCTTCGGATGTCTTTAGGACAAGAGACCCAGTACTTC

D: NA
length: 11
size: once
V: TRBV12-3/TRBV12-4
J: TRBJ2-3
CDR3: CASSLRGPQYF
DNA: TGTGCCAGCAGTCTAAGGGGTCCGCAGTATTTT

D: TRBD1
length: 15
size: many
V: TRBV6-2/TRBV6-3
J: TRBJ1-6
CDR3: CASSWTGTGYSPLHF
DNA: TGTGCCAGCAGTTGGACCGGGACAGGTTATTCACCCCTCCACTTT

D: NA
length: 16
size: NA
V: TRBV5-1
J: TRBJ2-1
CDR3: CASSLALGQNYNEQFF
DNA: TGCGCCAGCAGCTTGGCTCTCGGGCAAAACTACAATGAGCAGTTCTTC

D: TRBD1
length: 18
size: many
V: TRBV6-2/TRBV6-3
J: TRBJ2-1
CDR3: CASSYSIKGTAVYNEQFF
DNA: TGTGCCAGCAGTTACTCGATAAAGGGGACAGCGGTTTACAATGAGCAGTTCTTC

D: NA
length: 11
size: NA
V: TRBV7-9
J: TRBJ2-1
CDR3: CASSFENEQFF
DNA: TGTGCCAGCAGCTTTGAGAATGAGCAGTTCTTC

D: TRBD1
length: 16
size: few
V: TRBV7-2
J: TRBJ2-7
CDR3: CASSLAVSGGSYEQYF
DNA: TGTGCCAGCAGCTTAGCGGTTTCAGGGGGCAGCTACGAGCAGTACTTC

D: TRBD2
length: 16
size: NA
V: TRBV7-2
J: TRBJ2-1
CDR3: CASSLATSGRSNEQFF
DNA: TGTGCCAGCAGCTTAGCAACTAGCGGGAGGTCGAATGAGCAGTTCTTC

D: TRBD2
length: 15
size: few
V: TRBV11-2
J: TRBJ2-7
CDR3: CASSLDRTSGYEQYF
DNA: TGTGCCAGCAGCTTAGATCGTACTAGCGGCTACGAGCAGTACTTC

D: NA
length: 12
size: many
V: TRBV28
J: TRBJ1-2
CDR3: CASSSGFYGYTF
DNA: TGTGCCAGCAGTTCCGGGTTCTATGGCTACACCTTC

D: NA
length: 14
size: NA
V: TRBV28
J: TRBJ1-1
CDR3: CASSTLILNTEAFF
DNA: TGTGCCAGCAGTACACTGATTTTGAACACTGAAGCTTTCTTT

D: NA
length: 15
size: NA
V: TRBV4-1
J: TRBJ1-1
CDR3: CASSRQAVGGTEAFF
DNA: TGCGCCAGCAGCCGGCAGGCAGTCGGTGGCACTGAAGCTTTCTTT

D: NA
length: 16
size: NA
V: TRBV12-3/TRBV12-4
J: TRBJ2-1
CDR3: CASTKPTRLSYNEQFF
DNA: TGTGCCAGCACCAAACCGACTCGCTTGTCCTACAATGAGCAGTTCTTC

D: NA
length: 16
size: NA
V: TRBV6-1
J: TRBJ1-3
CDR3: CASSPTMVLTGNTIYF
DNA: TGTGCCAGCAGCCCGACGATGGTCCTCACTGGAAACACCATATATTTT

D: NA
length: 16
size: few
V: TRBV4-2
J: TRBJ1-2
CDR3: CASSQTRGRINYGYTF
DNA: TGTGCCAGCAGCCAGACCCGTGGACGGATTAACTATGGCTACACCTTC

D: NA
length: 15
size: few
V: TRBV5-1
J: TRBJ1-4
CDR3: CASSRASGRDEKLFF
DNA: TGCGCCAGCAGCCGTGCGTCTGGGAGAGATGAAAAACTGTTTTTT

D: NA
length: 14
size: few
V: TRBV4-2
J: TRBJ1-4
CDR3: CASSQNRAGEKLFF
DNA: TGTGCCAGCAGTCAGAACAGGGCAGGCGAAAAACTGTTTTTT

D: NA
length: 15
size: NA
V: TRBV5-5
J: TRBJ1-3
CDR3: CASSLEGVYGNTIYF
DNA: TGTGCCAGCAGCTTGGAGGGTGTCTATGGAAACACCATATATTTT

D: NA
length: 17
size: NA
V: TRBV7-6
J: TRBJ2-1
CDR3: CASSLVRDGGSYNEQFF
DNA: TGTGCCAGCAGCTTAGTTAGGGATGGAGGCTCCTACAATGAGCAGTTCTTC

D: TRBD2
length: 16
size: few
V: TRBV5-6
J: TRBJ2-1
CDR3: CASSLDSGAYYNEQFF
DNA: TGTGCCAGCAGCTTAGATAGCGGGGCATATTACAATGAGCAGTTCTTC

D: NA
length: 11
size: few
V: TRBV12-3/TRBV12-4
J: TRBJ2-3
CDR3: CASKGMDTQYF
DNA: TGTGCCAGCAAGGGGATGGATACGCAGTATTTT